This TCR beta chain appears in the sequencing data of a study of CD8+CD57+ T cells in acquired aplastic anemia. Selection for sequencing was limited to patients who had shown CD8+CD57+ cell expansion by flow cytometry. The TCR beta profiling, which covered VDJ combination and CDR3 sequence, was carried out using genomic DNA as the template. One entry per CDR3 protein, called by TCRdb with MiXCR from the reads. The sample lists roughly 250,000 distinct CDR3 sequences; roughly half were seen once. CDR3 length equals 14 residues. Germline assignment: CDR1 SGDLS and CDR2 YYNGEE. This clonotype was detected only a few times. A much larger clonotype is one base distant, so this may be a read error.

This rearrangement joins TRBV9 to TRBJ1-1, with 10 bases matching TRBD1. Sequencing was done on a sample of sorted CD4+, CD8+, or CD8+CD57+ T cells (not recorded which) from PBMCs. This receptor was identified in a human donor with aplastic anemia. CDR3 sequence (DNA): TGTGCCAGCAGCGCCGGGACAGGGGACACTGAAGCTCTCTTT. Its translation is CASSAGTGDTEALF. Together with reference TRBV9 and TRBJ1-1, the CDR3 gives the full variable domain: DSGVTQTPKHLITATGQRVTLRCSPRSGDLSVYWYQQSLDQGLQFLIQYYNGEERAKGNILERFSAQQFPDLHSELNLSSLELGDSALYFCASSAGTGDTEALFGQGTRLTVV.